The 4 T cell receptor beta chains listed next were all sequenced from one sample in a study of T-cell reconstitution after alpha-beta-depleted transplantation in children. Library preparation (for TCRbeta) was performed with unique molecular identifiers. TCRdb itself ran the PCR reads through MiXCR, one entry per CDR3 protein. The sample shows some 300,000 distinct CDR3 sequences, 9% to 12% of them seen only once. The sample consisted of PBMCs from the stem cell graft donor, taken from the stem cell graft. The origin of the receptors is a human donor who donated a stem cell graft to a child with acute lymphoblastic leukemia.

This clonotype occurred many times. The chain combines TRBV24-1 with TRBJ2-1, with 14 bases identical to TRBD2. The CDR3 length is 17 residues. V lost 4 bases to trimming and J lost 6 bases; unmatched junction nucleotides: 7. Germline CDR1 and CDR2: KGHDR and SFDVKD. This CDR3 reads CATSEPKGLAGANEQFF. For the CDR3, the DNA is TGTGCCACCAGTGAGCCGAAGGGACTAGCGGGAGCCAATGAGCAGTTCTTC.

The J gene is TRBJ2-7, the V gene TRBV7-2; no clear D gene. V lost 0 bases and J lost 4, with 10 bases in between. The CDR3 length is 14 residues. Germline V gene lookup returns CDR1 SGHTA and CDR2 FQGNSA. The DNA for the CDR3 is TGTGCCAGCAGCTTAGCGGGCGCTAGGTACGAGCAGTACTTC. This sequence encodes CASSLAGARYEQYF.

In its sample, this clonotype was seen many times. The J gene is TRBJ2-7, the V gene TRBV15; 8 positions agree with TRBD1. Trimming removed 5 bases from V and 7 bases from J; junction bases left unmatched: 10. The CDR3 has 14 residues. The germline V gene has CDR1 LNHNV and CDR2 YYDKDF (reference sequence). The CDR3 here is CATSLEGQGGEQYF. The CDR3 DNA reads as TGTGCCACCAGCCTAGAAGGACAGGGCGGAGAGCAGTACTTC.

V is TRBV10-2 and J is TRBJ1-2; perhaps TRBD1 as D (5 bases). Germline lookup yields CDR1 WSHSY and CDR2 SAAADI. V shed 1 base and J shed 4 bases, with 10 bases lying between them. The CDR3 has 14 residues. CDR3 in DNA: TGCGCCAGCAGTGAGTTGGTCGGGGGCTATGGCTACACCTTC. Its protein product is CASSELVGGYGYTF.